This entry lists 30 T cell receptor beta chains sequenced from one sample in a study of T cell responses to AZD1222 COVID-19 vaccine. The assay was immunoSEQ multiplex PCR, and TCRdb's table has in-frame clones only and misses some. The sample consists of 200,000 or so clones, approximately 93% of them appearing once. The sample was peripheral blood, taken 28 days after the second AZD1222 dose. The source is an adult who received the AZD1222 COVID-19 vaccine.

This chain links TRBV19 with TRBJ1-5; D is perhaps TRBD1 (6 bases). The V gene's germline CDR1 is LNHDA and CDR2 SQIVND (reference sequence). There are 15 residues in the CDR3. V dropped 5 bases and J dropped 0 bases, with 11 bases sitting between them. This CDR3 reads CASSWGHLSNQPQHF. CDR3 nucleotides: TGTGCCAGTAGTTGGGGACACCTTAGCAATCAGCCCCAGCATTTT.

The chain is built from TRBV20-1 and TRBJ1-2, with D maybe TRBD1 (5 bases). Deletions cut 6 bases from V and 7 bases from J, with 12 bases between. CDR1 is DFQATT and CDR2 is SNEGSKA in the germline V gene (reference sequence). CDR3 length: 11 residues. In DNA form, the CDR3 reads TGCAGTGCCAGTGGGGCGGGTGGCTACACCTTC. Amino acids: CSASGAGGYTF.

The chain combines TRBV27 with TRBJ2-7, with D maybe TRBD1 (6 bases). The CDR3 is 16 residues long. V was cut by 2 bases and J by 2 bases, with 16 bases left in between. CDR1 and CDR2 (germline): MNHEY, SMNVEV (reference sequence). CDR3 sequence reads: CASSLGDPGQTYEQYF. Written as DNA, the CDR3 is TGTGCCAGCAGTTTAGGAGACCCGGGACAAACCTACGAGCAGTACTTC.

The V and J genes are TRBV3-1 (or the pseudogene TRBV3-2) and TRBJ2-7; D remains ambiguous. V was trimmed by 2 bases and J by 6 bases, leaving 11 bases between them. The CDR3 is 13 residues long. Germline V lookup: CDR1 LGHDT, CDR2 YNNKEL (reference sequence). CDR3 region: CASSQLSLSEQYF. DNA for the CDR3: TGTGCCAGCAGCCAATTATCCCTCTCCGAGCAGTACTTC.

The rearrangement joins TRBV28 to TRBJ1-5, with 11 bases lining up with TRBD1. Germline V gene data show CDR1 as MDHEN and CDR2 as SYDVKM. The CDR3 has 15 residues. V was pared by 3 bases and J by 10 bases, with 8 bases of the junction left unmatched. As DNA, the CDR3 is TGTGCCAGCAGTTTCCCTCGGACAGGGGGCCGTCCCCAGCATTTT. Translation gives CASSFPRTGGRPQHF.

This chain connects TRBV7-2 to TRBJ1-5; 8 bases are a match to TRBD1. The CDR3 covers 15 residues. The germline V gene has CDR1 SGHTA and CDR2 FQGNSA. The V gene end was trimmed by 4 bases and the J gene end by 4 bases; junction bases not matched to a gene: 6. The chain's CDR3 is CASSSQGVSNQPQHF. The CDR3 DNA reads TGTGCCAGCAGCTCACAGGGGGTTTCTAATCAGCCCCAGCATTTT. The variable domain in full, completed from reference TRBV7-2 and TRBJ1-5, reads GAGVSQSPSNKVTEKGKDVELRCDPISGHTALYWYRQSLGQGLEFLIYFQGNSAPDKSGLPSDRFSAERTGGSVSTLTIQRTQQEDSAVYLCASSSQGVSNQPQHFGDGTRLSIL.

V usage is TRBV18 and J usage is TRBJ2-1; 14 bases align to TRBD2. This CDR3 has 18 residues. Trimming took 1 base from V and 7 from J; bases not matched to a gene: 9. Germline CDR1 KGHSH, CDR2 LQKENI. The CDR3 coding sequence is TGTGCCAGCTCACCACGAATGGGGGGACTAGCGGGGGAAAATGAGCAGTTCTTC. This translates into CASSPRMGGLAGENEQFF.

The DNA of the CDR3 is TGTGCCAGCGTGGGACAGTATAATTCACCCCTCCACTTT. Its translation: CASVGQYNSPLHF. The V gene is TRBV6-5, the J gene TRBJ1-6; 7 bases fit TRBD1. Unmatched junction bases numbered 2, after V lost 8 bases and J lost 4 bases. There are 13 residues in the CDR3. The germline CDR1 and CDR2 sequences are MNHEY and SVGAGI.

The chain links TRBV2 to TRBJ2-5; unclear D gene. V was cut by 1 base and J by 4 bases, with 1 base left in between. Germline loops: CDR1 SNHLY, CDR2 FYNNEI. The CDR3 is 11 amino acids. Here the CDR3 reads CASSEGETQYF. CDR3 DNA: TGTGCCAGCAGTGAAGGAGAGACCCAGTACTTC.

The chain recombines TRBV7-2 with TRBJ2-2, with unresolved D. The CDR3 has 15 amino acids. V was cut by 1 base and J by 4 bases, with 10 bases left in between. CDR1 and CDR2 from the germline V gene are SGHTA and FQGNSA. This CDR3 reads CASSLVAGPTGELFF. DNA for the CDR3: TGTGCCAGCAGCTTAGTGGCAGGACCCACCGGGGAGCTGTTTTTT.

In nucleotides, the CDR3 is TGTGCCAGCAGTTTATCCGGGACAGCATACGAGCAGTACTTC. This translates into CASSLSGTAYEQYF. The J gene is TRBJ2-7, the V gene TRBV6-2 or TRBV6-3; 7 nucleotides line up with TRBD1. The germline V gene encodes CDR1 MNHEY and CDR2 SVGEGT. The CDR3 loop spans 14 amino acids. Losses at the gene ends were 4 bases for V and 4 bases for J; bases not matched to a gene: 7.

The chain links TRBV6-5 to TRBJ1-1; D is undetermined. Trimming left V 8 bases short and J 4 bases short, with 8 bases between. Per germline, CDR1 MNHEY and CDR2 SVGAGI. The CDR3 is made up of 11 amino acids. The CDR3 reads CASHLVTEAFF. As DNA, the CDR3 is TGTGCCAGCCATTTGGTCACTGAAGCTTTCTTT.

The V gene is TRBV12-3 or TRBV12-4, the J gene TRBJ1-2; D is undetermined. The CDR3 consists of 12 residues. Between the trimmed V and J ends, which lost 6 bases and 7 bases, there was a span of 12 bases. CDR3 nucleotide sequence: TGTGCCAGCAGGACCCTAGCCTCTGGCTACACCTTC. Protein product: CASRTLASGYTF.

The rearrangement links TRBV6-5 to TRBJ1-6; D uncertain. Germline lookup yields CDR1 MNHEY and CDR2 SVGAGI. The CDR3 is 12 amino acids. V gave up 2 bases and J gave up 15 bases, with 11 bases separating them. CDR3 in amino acids: CASSYMGEDLHF. CDR3 sequence (DNA): TGTGCCAGCAGTTACATGGGAGAGGACCTCCACTTT.

CDR3 loop: CASSYSAGGGYTF. In DNA, the CDR3 is TGTGCCAGCAGTTATTCGGCAGGGGGTGGCTACACCTTC. The gene calls are TRBV6-5 and TRBJ1-2, with 7 bases identical to TRBD1. Germline CDR1 MNHEY, CDR2 SVGAGI. The length of the CDR3 is 13 residues. The V gene end was trimmed by 3 bases and the J gene end by 7 bases; junction bases not matched to a gene: 5.

The chain combines TRBV3-1 (or the pseudogene TRBV3-2) with TRBJ1-1; no clear D gene. The ends were cut back, 1 base at V and 4 bases at J, with 4 bases in the middle. The CDR3 has 12 amino acids. Germline assignment: CDR1 LGHDT and CDR2 YNNKEL (reference sequence). The CDR3 nucleotides read TGTGCCAGCAGCCAAGTCGGCACTGAAGCTTTCTTT. It specifies CASSQVGTEAFF.

The genes are TRBV19 and TRBJ1-2; D is perhaps TRBD1 (5 bases). CDR3 size: 11 residues. V was pared by 8 bases and J by 5 bases, with 9 bases between. The germline V gene has CDR1 LNHDA and CDR2 SQIVND (reference sequence). For the CDR3, the DNA is TGTGCCAGTGGCCAGGGATATGGCTACACCTTC. The encoded protein is CASGQGYGYTF.

The chain couples TRBV6-1 to TRBJ2-5; the D gene is possibly TRBD1 (7 bases). V was pared by 6 bases and J by 5 bases, with 13 bases between. This CDR3 comprises 13 residues. Germline-derived CDR1 and CDR2 are MNHNS and SASEGT. CDR3 DNA sequence: TGTGCCAGCAGCCAGGGGGGCGGGGAGACCCAGTACTTC. It yields the protein CASSQGGGETQYF.

This chain connects TRBV12-3 or TRBV12-4 to TRBJ1-1; D call uncertain. With 2 bases removed from V and 10 bases from J, the gap between germline ends came to 8 bases. The CDR3 spans 11 residues. Written as DNA, the CDR3 is TGTGCCAGCAGTTTAACAGAAGGAGCTTTCTTT. Residues: CASSLTEGAFF.

The V and J genes are TRBV19 and TRBJ2-5; 11 bases line up with TRBD1. The V gene's germline CDR1 is LNHDA and CDR2 SQIVND (reference sequence). Germline trimming cut 4 bases from V and 3 bases from J; bases unmatched to any gene: 10. The CDR3 has 17 amino acids. The CDR3 DNA reads TGTGCCAGTAGTAGCCCCTCGGACAGGGGGCGCGAAGAGACCCAGTACTTC. This codes for CASSSPSDRGREETQYF.

This chain connects TRBV19 to TRBJ1-3, with no clear D. The V gene lost 7 bases and the J gene lost 2 bases, with 6 bases spanning the gap. Germline V gene sequence: CDR1 LNHDA, CDR2 SQIVND (reference sequence). The CDR3 spans 12 residues. Here the CDR3 DNA reads TGTGCCAGTATTGGAGCTGGAAACACCATATATTTT. Its translation is CASIGAGNTIYF.

This chain connects TRBV5-1 to TRBJ2-1, with 12 bases lining up with TRBD1. J lost 8 bases, V lost 4 bases, and 7 bases had no gene match. The germline CDR1 and CDR2 sequences are SGHRS and YFSETQ. CDR3 size: 15 residues. The DNA for the CDR3 is TGCGCCAGCAGCACCGGGACAGGGGGCTTCGATGAGCAGTTCTTC. Its translation: CASSTGTGGFDEQFF.

This clone has a single count. This chain connects TRBV9 to TRBJ1-1; 7 positions match TRBD1. V shed 0 bases, J shed 0 bases, and the junction held 2 bases outside the gene matches. The CDR3 is 15 residues long. CDR1 SGDLS and CDR2 YYNGEE come from the germline V gene. The CDR3 sequence: CASSVGGQLNTEAFF. As DNA, the CDR3 is TGTGCCAGCAGCGTAGGGGGACAGCTGAACACTGAAGCTTTCTTT.

This clone was observed a single time. The chain combines TRBV3-1 (or the pseudogene TRBV3-2) with TRBJ2-7; D not certain. Per germline, CDR1 LGHDT and CDR2 YNNKEL (reference sequence). The CDR3 covers 15 residues. V lost 3 bases, J lost 0 bases, and 12 bases lay in between. This CDR3 reads CASSQSTVSSYEQYF. The DNA of the CDR3 is TGTGCCAGCAGCCAGTCGACGGTGAGCTCCTACGAGCAGTACTTC.

The chain recombines TRBV27 with TRBJ1-6, with 7 bases aligning to TRBD1. The trim removed 6 bases at V and 2 bases at J, leaving 4 bases unmatched. The CDR3 length is 15 residues. Germline V gene data show CDR1 as MNHEY and CDR2 as SMNVEV (reference sequence). CDR3 amino acids: CASSPRGAYNSPLHF. The CDR3 DNA reads as TGTGCCAGCAGCCCCAGGGGGGCCTATAATTCACCCCTCCACTTT.

A single count supports this clone. The chain couples TRBV2 to TRBJ2-7; no clear D gene. V lost 4 bases to trimming and J lost 7 bases, with 17 bases between them. CDR3 length equals 14 residues. Germline CDR1 reads SNHLY; CDR2 reads FYNNEI. DNA of the CDR3: TGTGCCAGCAGTGTCATCACGGACGCGAATGAGCAGTACTTC. Translation gives CASSVITDANEQYF. Full variable domain (outside the CDR3, taken from reference TRBV2 and TRBJ2-7): EPEVTQTPSHQVTQMGQEVILRCVPISNHLYFYWYRQILGQKVEFLVSFYNNEISEKSEIFDDQFSVERPDGSNFTLKIRSTKLEDSAMYFCASSVITDANEQYFGPGTRLTVT.

CDR3 bases: TGTGCCAGCAGCCGAGACAGCAATCAGCCCCAGCATTTT. This gives the protein CASSRDSNQPQHF. The V gene is TRBV5-4, the J gene TRBJ1-5; D call uncertain. Germline V gene lookup returns CDR1 SGHNT and CDR2 YYREEE (reference sequence). V lost 4 bases, J lost 1 base, and 6 bases lay in between. The length of the CDR3 is 13 residues.

This chain joins TRBV6-5 and TRBJ2-7, with TRBD1 matching 7 bases. This CDR3 spans 14 amino acids. The germline CDR1 and CDR2 sequences are MNHEY and SVGAGI. The ends lost 8 bases at V and 0 bases at J; junction bases unmatched: 7. CDR3 bases: TGTGCCAGCCTTCGGGGACAGCACTCCTACGAGCAGTACTTC. Amino acids: CASLRGQHSYEQYF.

CDR3 coding DNA: TGTGCCAGCAGCTTCAAGAACACTGAAGCTTTCTTT. Protein sequence: CASSFKNTEAFF. The chain joins TRBV5-6 to TRBJ1-1, with unresolved D. The germline V gene encodes CDR1 SGHDT and CDR2 YYEEEE. V shed 2 bases and J shed 1 base, with 3 bases lying between them. CDR3 length: 12 amino acids.

J is TRBJ1-5 and V is TRBV7-7, with 8 bases fitting TRBD1. The CDR3 runs to 15 residues. The V and J ends lost 4 bases and 4 bases, in that order; junction bases with no gene match: 6. Germline V CDR1 and CDR2: SSHAT, FNYEAQ (reference sequence). In DNA form, the CDR3 reads TGTGCCAGCAGCTCCCCACAGGGGGGGAATCAGCCCCAGCATTTT. Its protein product is CASSSPQGGNQPQHF.